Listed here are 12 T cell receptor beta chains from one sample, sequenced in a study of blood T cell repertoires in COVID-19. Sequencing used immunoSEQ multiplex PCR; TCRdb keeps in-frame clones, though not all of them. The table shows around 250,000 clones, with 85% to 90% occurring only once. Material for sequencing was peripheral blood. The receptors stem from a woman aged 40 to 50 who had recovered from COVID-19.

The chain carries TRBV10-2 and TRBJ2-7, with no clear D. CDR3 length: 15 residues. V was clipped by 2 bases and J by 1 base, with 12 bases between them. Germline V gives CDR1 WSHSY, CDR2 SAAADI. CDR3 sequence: CASSERLAKSYEQYF. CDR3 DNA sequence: TGCGCCAGCAGTGAGAGACTTGCAAAGTCCTACGAGCAGTACTTC.

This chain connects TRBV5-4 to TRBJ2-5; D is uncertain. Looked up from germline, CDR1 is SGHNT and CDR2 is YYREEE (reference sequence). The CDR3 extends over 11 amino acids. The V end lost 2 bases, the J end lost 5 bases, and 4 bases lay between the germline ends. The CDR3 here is CASSFMETQYF. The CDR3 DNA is TGTGCCAGCAGCTTTATGGAGACCCAGTACTTC.

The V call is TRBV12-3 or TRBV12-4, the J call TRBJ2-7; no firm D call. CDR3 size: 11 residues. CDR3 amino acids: CASGLRYEQYV. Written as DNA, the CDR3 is TGTGCCAGCGGTTTGCGCTACGAGCAGTACGTC.

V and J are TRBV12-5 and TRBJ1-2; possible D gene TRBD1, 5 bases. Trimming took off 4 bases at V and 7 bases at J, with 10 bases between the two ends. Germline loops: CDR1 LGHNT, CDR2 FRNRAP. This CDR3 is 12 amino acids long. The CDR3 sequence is CASGWGTRGYTF. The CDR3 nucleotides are TGTGCTAGTGGTTGGGGGACTCGTGGCTACACCTTC.

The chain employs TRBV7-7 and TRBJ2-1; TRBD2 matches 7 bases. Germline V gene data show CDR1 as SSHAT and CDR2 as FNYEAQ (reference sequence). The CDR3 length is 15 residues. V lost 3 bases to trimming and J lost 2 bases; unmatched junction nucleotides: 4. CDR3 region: CASSLERGPYNEQFF. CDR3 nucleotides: TGTGCCAGCAGCTTGGAGCGGGGCCCCTACAATGAGCAGTTCTTC.

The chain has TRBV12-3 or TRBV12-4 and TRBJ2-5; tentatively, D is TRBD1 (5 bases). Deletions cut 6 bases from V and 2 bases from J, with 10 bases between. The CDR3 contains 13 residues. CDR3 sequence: CASRPSGQETQYF. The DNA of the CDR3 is TGTGCCAGCAGGCCTTCAGGGCAAGAGACCCAGTACTTC.

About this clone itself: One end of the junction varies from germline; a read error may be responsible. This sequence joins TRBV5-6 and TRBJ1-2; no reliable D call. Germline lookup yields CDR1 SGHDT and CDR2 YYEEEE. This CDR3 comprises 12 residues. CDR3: CASSPDGREQSF. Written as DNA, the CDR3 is TGTGCCAGCAGCCCCGACGGGAGGGAGCAATCATTC.

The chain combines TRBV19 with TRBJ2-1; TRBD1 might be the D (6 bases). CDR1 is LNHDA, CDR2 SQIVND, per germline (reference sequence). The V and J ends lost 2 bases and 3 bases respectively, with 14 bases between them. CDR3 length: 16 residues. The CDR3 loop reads CASSISSGVGYNEQFF. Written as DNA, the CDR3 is TGTGCCAGTAGTATATCGTCAGGGGTGGGCTACAATGAGCAGTTCTTC.

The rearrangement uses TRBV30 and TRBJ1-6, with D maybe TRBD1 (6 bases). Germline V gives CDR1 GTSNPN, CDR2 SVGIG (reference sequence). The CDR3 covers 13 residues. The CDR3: CAFNTGFGSPLHF. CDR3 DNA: TGTGCATTTAACACAGGGTTCGGCTCACCCCTCCACTTT. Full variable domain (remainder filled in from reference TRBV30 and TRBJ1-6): SQTIHQWPATLVQPVGSPLSLECTVEGTSNPNLYWYRQAAGRGLQLLFYSVGIGQISSEVPQNLSASRPQDRQFILSSKKLLLSDSGFYLCAFNTGFGSPLHFGNGTRLTVT.

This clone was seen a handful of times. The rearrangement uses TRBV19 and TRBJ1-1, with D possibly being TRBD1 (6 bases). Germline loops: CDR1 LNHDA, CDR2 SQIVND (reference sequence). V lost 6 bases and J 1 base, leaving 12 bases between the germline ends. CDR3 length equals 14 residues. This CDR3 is CASSFRGTNTEAFF. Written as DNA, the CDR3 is TGTGCCAGTAGCTTCAGGGGTACGAACACTGAAGCTTTCTTT.

CDR3: CASSPFGEQFF. CDR3 in DNA: TGTGCCAGCAGTCCGTTCGGTGAGCAGTTCTTC. The rearrangement uses TRBV6-5 and TRBJ2-1; D is unclear. This CDR3 is 11 amino acids long. Germline V gene sequence: CDR1 MNHEY, CDR2 SVGAGI. V was clipped by 5 bases and J by 9 bases, with 8 bases between them.

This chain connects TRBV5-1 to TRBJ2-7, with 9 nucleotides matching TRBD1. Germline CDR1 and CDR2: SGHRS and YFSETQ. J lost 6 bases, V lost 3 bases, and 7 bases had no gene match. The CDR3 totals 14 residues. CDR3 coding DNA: TGCGCCAGCAGCTCCGGGACAGGGAGGGGCGAGCAGTACTTC. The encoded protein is CASSSGTGRGEQYF.